What follows are 2 T cell receptor beta chains derived from one specimen sequenced in a study of cytomegalovirus exposure and HLA in healthy donors. It was with 60 Vbeta and 13 Jbeta primers that the PCR ran. This table comes from immunoSEQ multiplex PCR, and its TCRdb copy is limited to in-frame clones, with some not included. The data hold roughly 180,000 clones, with 80% observed a single time. The sequencing sample was made of PBMCs. Receptors were obtained from a woman aged 25-40 years in good health and CMV-seronegative.

This clone was seen a handful of times. The J gene is TRBJ1-2, the V gene TRBV9, with a possible D match to TRBD1 (6 bases). Germline assignment: CDR1 SGDLS and CDR2 YYNGEE. The CDR3 is 16 amino acids. Trimming removed 3 bases from V and 1 base from J, with 16 bases in between. The CDR3 bases are TGTGCCAGCAGCGGACCGACTGGACAGAGTAACTATGGCTACACCTTC. This codes for CASSGPTGQSNYGYTF.

The V gene is TRBV7-9, the J gene TRBJ1-1, with 11 nucleotides matching TRBD1. The CDR3 is 16 residues long. J lost 5 bases, V lost 7 bases, and 12 bases had no gene match. Germline loops: CDR1 SEHNR, CDR2 FQNEAQ (reference sequence). The CDR3 is CASIRWTGGVGTEAFF. As DNA, the CDR3 is TGTGCCAGCATCCGTTGGACAGGGGGCGTAGGGACTGAAGCTTTCTTT.